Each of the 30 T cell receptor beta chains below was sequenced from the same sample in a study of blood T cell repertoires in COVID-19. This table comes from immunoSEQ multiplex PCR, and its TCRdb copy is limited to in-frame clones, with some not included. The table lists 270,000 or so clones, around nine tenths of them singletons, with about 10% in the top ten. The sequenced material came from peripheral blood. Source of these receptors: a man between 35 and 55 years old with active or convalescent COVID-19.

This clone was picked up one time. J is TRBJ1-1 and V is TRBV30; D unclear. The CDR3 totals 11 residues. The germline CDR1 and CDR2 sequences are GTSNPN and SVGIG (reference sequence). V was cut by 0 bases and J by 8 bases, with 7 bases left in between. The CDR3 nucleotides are TGTGCCTGGAGTGTTTCGGTCGAAGCTTTCTTT. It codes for CAWSVSVEAFF.

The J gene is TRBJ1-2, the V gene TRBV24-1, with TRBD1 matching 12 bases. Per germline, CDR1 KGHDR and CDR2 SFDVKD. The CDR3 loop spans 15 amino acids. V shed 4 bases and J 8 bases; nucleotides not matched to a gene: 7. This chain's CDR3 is CATSDPGTGGKGYTF. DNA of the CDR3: TGTGCCACCAGTGACCCCGGGACAGGGGGCAAGGGCTACACCTTC.

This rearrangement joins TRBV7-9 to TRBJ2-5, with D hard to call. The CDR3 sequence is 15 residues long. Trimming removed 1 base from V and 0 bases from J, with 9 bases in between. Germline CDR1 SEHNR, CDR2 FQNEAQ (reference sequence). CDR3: CASSLDWADQETQYF. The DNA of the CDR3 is TGTGCCAGCAGCTTAGACTGGGCAGACCAAGAGACCCAGTACTTC.

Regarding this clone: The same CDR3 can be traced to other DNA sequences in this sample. CDR3 residues: CASSVASNTEAFF. DNA for the CDR3: TGTGCCAGCAGCGTAGCAAGCAACACTGAAGCTTTCTTT. V usage is TRBV9 and J usage is TRBJ1-1; D gene uncertain. The CDR3 contains 13 residues. Trimming took off 0 bases at V and 2 bases at J, with 5 bases between the two ends. The germline V gene has CDR1 SGDLS and CDR2 YYNGEE.

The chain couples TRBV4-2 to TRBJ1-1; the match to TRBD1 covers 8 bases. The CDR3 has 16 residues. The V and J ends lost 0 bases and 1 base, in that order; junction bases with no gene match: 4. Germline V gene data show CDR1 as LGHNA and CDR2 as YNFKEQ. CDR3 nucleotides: TGTGCCAGCAGCCAAGAGCAGGGGGCCCGGAACACTGAAGCTTTCTTT. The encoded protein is CASSQEQGARNTEAFF.

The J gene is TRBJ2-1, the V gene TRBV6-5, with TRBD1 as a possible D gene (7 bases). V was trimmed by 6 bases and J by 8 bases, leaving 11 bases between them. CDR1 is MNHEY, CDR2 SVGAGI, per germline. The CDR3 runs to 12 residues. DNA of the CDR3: TGTGCCAGCAGCGGAGGGGGCTATGAGCAGTTCTTC. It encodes CASSGGGYEQFF.

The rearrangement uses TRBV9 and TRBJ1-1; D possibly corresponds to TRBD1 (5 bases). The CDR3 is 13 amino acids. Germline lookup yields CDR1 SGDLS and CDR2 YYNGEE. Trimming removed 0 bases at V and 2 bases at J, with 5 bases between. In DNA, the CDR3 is TGTGCCAGCAGCGTAGGGACAAACACTGAAGCTTTCTTT. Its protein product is CASSVGTNTEAFF.

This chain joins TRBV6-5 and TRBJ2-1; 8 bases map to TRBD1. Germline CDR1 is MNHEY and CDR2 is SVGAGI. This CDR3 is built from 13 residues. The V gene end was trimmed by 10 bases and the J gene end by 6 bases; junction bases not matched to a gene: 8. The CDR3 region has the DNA TGTGCCACACACGGGACAGGCGGCAATGAGCAGTTCTTC. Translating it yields CATHGTGGNEQFF.

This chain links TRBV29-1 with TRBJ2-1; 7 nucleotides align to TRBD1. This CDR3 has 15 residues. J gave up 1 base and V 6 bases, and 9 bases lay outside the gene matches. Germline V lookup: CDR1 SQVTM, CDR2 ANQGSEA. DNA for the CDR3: TGCAGCGTGCAGAGGGACAGCCGTTCCTACAATGAGCAGTTCTTC. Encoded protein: CSVQRDSRSYNEQFF.

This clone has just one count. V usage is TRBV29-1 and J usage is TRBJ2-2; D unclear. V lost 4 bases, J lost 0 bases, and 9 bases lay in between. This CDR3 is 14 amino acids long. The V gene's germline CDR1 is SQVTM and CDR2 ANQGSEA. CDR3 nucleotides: TGCAGCGTTGGTGGCCAGGCGAACACCGGGGAGCTGTTTTTT. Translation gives CSVGGQANTGELFF.

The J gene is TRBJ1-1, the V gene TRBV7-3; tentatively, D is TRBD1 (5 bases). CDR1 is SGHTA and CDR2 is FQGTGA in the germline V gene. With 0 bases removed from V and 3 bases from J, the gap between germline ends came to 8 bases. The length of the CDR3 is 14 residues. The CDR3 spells CASSLTGQDTEAFF. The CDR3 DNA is TGTGCCAGCAGCTTAACTGGACAAGACACTGAAGCTTTCTTT. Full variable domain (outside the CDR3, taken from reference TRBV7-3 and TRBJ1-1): GAGVSQTPSNKVTEKGKYVELRCDPISGHTALYWYRQSLGQGPEFLIYFQGTGAADDSGLPNDRFFAVRPEGSVSTLKIQRTERGDSAVYLCASSLTGQDTEAFFGQGTRLTVV.

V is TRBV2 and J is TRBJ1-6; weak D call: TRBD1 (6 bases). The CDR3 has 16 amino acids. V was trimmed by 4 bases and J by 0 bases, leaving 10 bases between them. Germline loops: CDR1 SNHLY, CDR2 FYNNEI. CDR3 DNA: TGTGCCAGCAGTGCACAGGGCGGCTCCTATAATTCACCCCTCCACTTT. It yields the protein CASSAQGGSYNSPLHF.

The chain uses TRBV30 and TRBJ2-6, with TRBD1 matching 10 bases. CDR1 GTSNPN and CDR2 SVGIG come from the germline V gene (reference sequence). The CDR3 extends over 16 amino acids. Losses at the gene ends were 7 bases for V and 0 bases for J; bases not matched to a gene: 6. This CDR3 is CALSGTGVSGANVLTF. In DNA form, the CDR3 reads TGTGCCTTGTCCGGGACAGGGGTCTCTGGGGCCAACGTCCTGACTTTC.

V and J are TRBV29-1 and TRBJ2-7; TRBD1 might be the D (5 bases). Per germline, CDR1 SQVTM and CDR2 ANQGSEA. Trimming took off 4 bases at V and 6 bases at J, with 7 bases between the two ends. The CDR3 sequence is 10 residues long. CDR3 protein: CSVAQGEQYF. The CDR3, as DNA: TGCAGCGTTGCCCAGGGCGAGCAGTACTTC.

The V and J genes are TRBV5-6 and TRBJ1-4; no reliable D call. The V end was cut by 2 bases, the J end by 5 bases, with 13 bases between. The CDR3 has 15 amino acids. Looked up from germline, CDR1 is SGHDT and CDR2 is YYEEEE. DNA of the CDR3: TGTGCCAGCAGCTTCAAACTTGGGGAGAATGAAAAACTGTTTTTT. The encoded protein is CASSFKLGENEKLFF.

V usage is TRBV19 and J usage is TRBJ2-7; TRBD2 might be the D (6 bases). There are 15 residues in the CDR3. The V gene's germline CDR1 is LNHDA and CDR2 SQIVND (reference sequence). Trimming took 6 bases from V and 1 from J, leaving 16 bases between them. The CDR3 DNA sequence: TGTGCCAGTAGAACTTCTCGGGGGTCGTCCTACGAGCAGTACTTC. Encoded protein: CASRTSRGSSYEQYF.

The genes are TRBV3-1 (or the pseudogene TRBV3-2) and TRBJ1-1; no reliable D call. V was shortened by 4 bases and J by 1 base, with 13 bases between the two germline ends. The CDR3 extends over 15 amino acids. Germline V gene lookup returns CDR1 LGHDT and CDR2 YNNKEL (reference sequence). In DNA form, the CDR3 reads TGTGCCAGCAGCCGTCAAGGAGGAGGGAACACTGAAGCTTTCTTT. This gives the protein CASSRQGGGNTEAFF.

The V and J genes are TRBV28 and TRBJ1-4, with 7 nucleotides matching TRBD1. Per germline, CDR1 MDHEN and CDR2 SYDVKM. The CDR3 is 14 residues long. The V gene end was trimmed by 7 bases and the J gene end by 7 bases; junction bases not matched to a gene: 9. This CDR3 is CASTPGTASEKLFF. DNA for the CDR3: TGTGCCAGCACCCCGGGGACAGCGTCTGAAAAACTGTTTTTT.

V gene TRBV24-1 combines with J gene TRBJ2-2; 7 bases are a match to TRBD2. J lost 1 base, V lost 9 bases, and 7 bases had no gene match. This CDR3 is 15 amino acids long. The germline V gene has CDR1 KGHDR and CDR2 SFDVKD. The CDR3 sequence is CATETLAENTGELFF. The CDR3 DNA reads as TGTGCCACCGAGACGCTAGCGGAGAACACCGGGGAGCTGTTTTTT.

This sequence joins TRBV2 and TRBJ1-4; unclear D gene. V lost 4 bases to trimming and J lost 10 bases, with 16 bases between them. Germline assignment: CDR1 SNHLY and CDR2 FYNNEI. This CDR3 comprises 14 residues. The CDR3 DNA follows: TGTGCCAGCAGTGCCGGGATTCAACGGGGAAAACTGTTTTTT. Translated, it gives CASSAGIQRGKLFF.

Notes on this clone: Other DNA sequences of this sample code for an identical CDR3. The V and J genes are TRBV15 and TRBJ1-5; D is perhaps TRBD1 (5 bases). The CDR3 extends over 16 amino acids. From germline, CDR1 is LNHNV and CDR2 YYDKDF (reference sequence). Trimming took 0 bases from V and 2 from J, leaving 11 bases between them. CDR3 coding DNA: TGTGCCACCAGCAGAGATAGGGGCTTCGGCAATCAGCCCCAGCATTTT. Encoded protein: CATSRDRGFGNQPQHF.

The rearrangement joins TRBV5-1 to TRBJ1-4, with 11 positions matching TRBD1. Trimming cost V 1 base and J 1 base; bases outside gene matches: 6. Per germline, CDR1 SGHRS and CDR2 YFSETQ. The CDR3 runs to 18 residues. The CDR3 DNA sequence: TGCGCCAGCAGCTTGACCGGGACAGGGGGTTTAACTAATGAAAAACTGTTTTTT. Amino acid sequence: CASSLTGTGGLTNEKLFF.

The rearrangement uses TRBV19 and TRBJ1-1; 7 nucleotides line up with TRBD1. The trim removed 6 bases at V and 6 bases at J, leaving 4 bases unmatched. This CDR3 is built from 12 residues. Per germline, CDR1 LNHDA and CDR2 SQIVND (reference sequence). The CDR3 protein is CASRRDSSEAFF. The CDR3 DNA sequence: TGTGCCAGTAGAAGGGACAGCTCTGAAGCTTTCTTT.

This CDR3 is CASSLGGDRQPQHF. The DNA for the CDR3 is TGTGCCAGCAGCTTAGGAGGGGATCGTCAGCCCCAGCATTTT. V usage is TRBV13 and J usage is TRBJ1-5; a possible D gene is TRBD1 (5 bases). The CDR3 extends over 14 amino acids. The germline gives CDR1 PRHDT, CDR2 FYEKMQ (reference sequence). V dropped 0 bases and J dropped 6 bases, with 9 bases sitting between them.

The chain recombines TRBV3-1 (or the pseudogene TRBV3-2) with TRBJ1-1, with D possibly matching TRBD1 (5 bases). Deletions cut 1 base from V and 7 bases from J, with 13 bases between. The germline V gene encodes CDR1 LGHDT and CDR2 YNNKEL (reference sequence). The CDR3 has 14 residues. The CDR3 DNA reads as TGTGCCAGCAGCCAAGCGTGGGGGGAGGATGAAGCTTTCTTT. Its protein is CASSQAWGEDEAFF.

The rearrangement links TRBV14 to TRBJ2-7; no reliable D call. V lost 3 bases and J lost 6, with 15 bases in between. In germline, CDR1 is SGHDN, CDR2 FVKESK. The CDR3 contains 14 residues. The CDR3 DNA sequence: TGTGCCAGCAGCCAGATGGGCGTAGGTGGCGAGCAGTACTTC. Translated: CASSQMGVGGEQYF. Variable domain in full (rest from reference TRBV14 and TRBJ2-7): EAGVTQFPSHSVIEKGQTVTLRCDPISGHDNLYWYRRVMGKEIKFLLHFVKESKQDESGMPNNRFLAERTGGTYSTLKVQPAELEDSGVYFCASSQMGVGGEQYFGPGTRLTVT.

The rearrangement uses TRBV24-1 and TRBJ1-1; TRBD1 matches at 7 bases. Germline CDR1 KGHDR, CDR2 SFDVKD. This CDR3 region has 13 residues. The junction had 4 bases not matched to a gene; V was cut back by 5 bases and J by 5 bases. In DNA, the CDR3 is TGTGCCACCAGTGTCAAGGGGGCGACTGAAGCTTTCTTT. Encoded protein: CATSVKGATEAFF.

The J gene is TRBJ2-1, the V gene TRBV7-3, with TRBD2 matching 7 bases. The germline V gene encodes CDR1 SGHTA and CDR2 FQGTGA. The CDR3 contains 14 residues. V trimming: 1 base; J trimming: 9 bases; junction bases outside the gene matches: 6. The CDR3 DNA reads TGTGCCAGCAGCTTAAATCTGGCTAGCGGTGAGCAGTTCTTC. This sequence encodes CASSLNLASGEQFF.

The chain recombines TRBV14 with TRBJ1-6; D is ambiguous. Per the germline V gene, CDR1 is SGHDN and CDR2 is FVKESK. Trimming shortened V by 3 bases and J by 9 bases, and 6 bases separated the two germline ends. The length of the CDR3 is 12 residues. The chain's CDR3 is CASSHPSSPLHF. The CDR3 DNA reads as TGTGCCAGCAGCCACCCCAGTTCACCCCTCCACTTT.

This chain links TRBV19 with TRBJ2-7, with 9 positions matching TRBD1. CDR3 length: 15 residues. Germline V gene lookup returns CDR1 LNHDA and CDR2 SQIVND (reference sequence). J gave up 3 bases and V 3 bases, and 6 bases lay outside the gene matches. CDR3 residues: CASSIQDRGNYEQYF. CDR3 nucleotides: TGTGCCAGTAGTATTCAGGACAGGGGTAACTACGAGCAGTACTTC.